In this sample, the clone carrying this TCR beta chain turned up a few times. Its antigen is unknown. Sequencing used immunoSEQ multiplex PCR; TCRdb keeps in-frame clones, though not all of them. The sample has approximately 150,000 clones, around 90% seen once. This entry belongs to a study of cytomegalovirus exposure and HLA in healthy donors. Study-wide results and limits: Subsequent analysis found a tendency for first-cohort TCR clusters to co-occur within the approximately 130 validation repertoires. Despite most TCR sequences being rare, some public TCRs occurred in many donors.

Germline V gene data show CDR1 as SGHDT and CDR2 as YYEEEE. The germline V and J ends were trimmed by 0 bases and 6 bases, with 6 bases remaining between them. This CDR3 spans 12 amino acids. V is TRBV5-6 and J is TRBJ1-2, with no clear D. The clonotype originates from a man younger than 35 in good health and CMV-seropositive. Sequencing was performed on PBMCs. DNA of the CDR3: TGTGCCAGCAGCTTGGGGGGAGATGGCTACACCTTC. The encoded protein is CASSLGGDGYTF.